The sequence of this T cell receptor (beta chain) was determined in a study of T cells in Graves' hyperthyroidism and ophthalmopathy. Study in general: The authors collected peripheral blood at initial diagnosis, before any treatment. Study-level points and caveats: Most clonotypes expanded in the thyroid (above 0.001) were also present in blood.

The CDR3 regions of TCR beta were amplified from RNA transcripts. The HTBI set primed first-round TCR CDR3 RT-PCR. Each CDR3 protein is one row after TCRdb ran MiXCR on the multiplex PCR reads. Counted here are fewer than 550,000 distinct CDR3 sequences, around 22% occurring once; the ten biggest clones make up about 10%. Trimming left V 6 bases short and J 6 bases short, with 18 bases between. The germline V gene has CDR1 SGHNT and CDR2 YYREEE (reference sequence). The CDR3 contains 14 residues. There are many counts of this clonotype. Its antigen is undetermined. Ophthalmopathy patients all had a Clinical Activity Score of at least 3, a NOSPECS grade of at least 4 and disease under 3 months old. The authors took PBMCs from 10 ml fresh peripheral blood.

The clonotype was recovered from a woman aged 25-40 years with Graves' ophthalmopathy. The sequencing input was blood. The rearrangement links TRBV5-4 to TRBJ1-2, with D perhaps TRBD1 (5 bases). CDR3 sequence: CASNAAGTGDGYTF. DNA of the CDR3: TGTGCCAGCAACGCTGCCGGGACGGGTGATGGCTACACCTTC.